This T cell receptor beta chain was identified in a study of blood T cell repertoires in COVID-19. Study-wide context: Both acute and convalescent COVID-19 samples were obtained from the United States, Italy and Spain. The cDNA or gDNA used as material had been derived from T cells, B-cell-depleted T cells, or PBMCs.

Profiling relied on immunoSEQ multiplex PCR, and the TCRdb table lists in-frame clones only, not all of them. This table has roughly 220,000 clones, 60% to 85% appearing once. Sequences were obtained from peripheral blood. The sequence came from a woman in her 70s with acute or convalescent COVID-19.

The CDR3 here is CASSTGTEPSEQYF. Here the CDR3 DNA reads TGTGCCAGCAGCACCGGGACTGAGCCATCCGAGCAGTACTTC. V and J are TRBV11-3 and TRBJ2-7; D perhaps matches TRBD2 (6 bases). V lost 5 bases to trimming and J lost 6 bases, with 17 bases between them. Germline-derived CDR1 and CDR2 are SGHNT and YENEEA. CDR3 length: 14 amino acids.